The 19 T cell receptor beta chains reported below all come from one sample, sequenced in a study of CD8 T cell repertoires and HIV-1 epitope variants. These receptors have no known antigen. Data came from immunoSEQ multiplex PCR; TCRdb stores just in-frame clones and leaves some out. The sample shows some 7,000 clones, 66% of them seen only once. Sequenced: cultured CD8+ T cells derived from PBMCs. The receptors stem from a male donor with HIV.

This chain joins TRBV5-1 and TRBJ2-2, with a possible D match to TRBD1 (5 bases). Trimming removed 0 bases at V and 3 bases at J, with 9 bases between. Germline CDR1 SGHRS, CDR2 YFSETQ. This CDR3 is built from 15 residues. The CDR3 nucleotides read TGCGCCAGCAGCTTGGCTGGCAGGGACACCGGGGAGCTGTTTTTT. Protein sequence: CASSLAGRDTGELFF.

The chain couples TRBV19 to TRBJ2-7, with D perhaps being TRBD1 or TRBD2 (5 bases each). Germline V gene lookup returns CDR1 LNHDA and CDR2 SQIVND (reference sequence). Trimming stripped 1 base from V and 5 bases from J, with 9 bases between. The CDR3 consists of 13 residues. The chain's CDR3 is CASSIGVGDEQYF. For the CDR3, the DNA is TGTGCCAGTAGTATAGGAGTGGGGGACGAGCAGTACTTC.

This clone was observed once. This chain connects TRBV28 to TRBJ1-4, with D possibly matching TRBD1 (5 bases). Germline lookup yields CDR1 MDHEN and CDR2 SYDVKM. V was pared by 8 bases and J by 3 bases, with 16 bases between. This CDR3 comprises 15 residues. CDR3: CASSSGQGANEKLFF. The CDR3 DNA reads as TGTGCCAGCTCCTCGGGGCAGGGTGCTAATGAAAAACTGTTTTTT.

The V call is TRBV28, the J call TRBJ2-2; the D gene is possibly TRBD1 (6 bases). The V and J ends lost 2 bases and 3 bases respectively, with 16 bases between them. Looked up from germline, CDR1 is MDHEN and CDR2 is SYDVKM. The CDR3 length is 17 residues. This chain's CDR3 is CASSLREDRSYTGELFF. CDR3 bases: TGTGCCAGCAGTTTACGAGAGGACAGATCTTACACCGGGGAGCTGTTTTTT. The whole variable domain, filled in from reference TRBV28 and TRBJ2-2, reads DVKVTQSSRYLVKRTGEKVFLECVQDMDHENMFWYRQDPGLGLRLIYFSYDVKMKEKGDIPEGYSVSREKKERFSLILESASTNQTSMYLCASSLREDRSYTGELFFGEGSRLTVL.

CDR3 sequence: CASSYSPGNSETQYF. CDR3 DNA: TGTGCCAGCAGTTACTCGCCAGGGAATTCAGAGACCCAGTACTTC. The chain has TRBV6-5 and TRBJ2-5; a weak D match, TRBD1 (5 bases). The germline CDR1 and CDR2 sequences are MNHEY and SVGAGI. Deletions cut 0 bases from V and 4 bases from J, with 12 bases between. CDR3 length: 15 amino acids.

The V gene is TRBV4-3, the J gene TRBJ2-2; unclear D gene. The CDR3 totals 14 residues. V was trimmed by 0 bases and J by 5 bases, leaving 7 bases between them. CDR1 is LGHNA and CDR2 is YSLEER in the germline V gene. The CDR3 reads CASSQEGGTGELFF. The CDR3 DNA is TGCGCCAGCAGCCAAGAGGGTGGGACCGGGGAGCTGTTTTTT.

The table lists this clone with a count of one. V is TRBV28 and J is TRBJ2-3; D might be TRBD2 (7 bases). The CDR3 has 15 residues. With 7 bases removed from V and 1 base from J, the gap between germline ends came to 15 bases. CDR1 MDHEN and CDR2 SYDVKM come from the germline V gene. CDR3 bases: TGTGCCAGCATCCTTGGGGGGGGCGGCACAGATACGCAGTATTTT. It codes for CASILGGGGTDTQYF.

There are a few counts of this clone. The chain combines TRBV11-2 with TRBJ1-1; TRBD1 aligns across 12 bases. The CDR3 extends over 16 amino acids. Trimming at V came to 6 bases and at J to 1 base, leaving 6 bases not matched to a gene. Germline values: CDR1 SGHAT, CDR2 FQNNGV. CDR3 in DNA: TGTGCCAGCAGTCCCGGGACAGGGGGCCCGAACACTGAAGCTTTCTTT. It yields the protein CASSPGTGGPNTEAFF.

This rearrangement joins TRBV12-5 to TRBJ2-3, with 10 bases matching TRBD1. The germline gives CDR1 LGHNT, CDR2 FRNRAP. The CDR3 length is 15 residues. Germline trimming cut 1 base from V and 5 bases from J; bases unmatched to any gene: 3. DNA of the CDR3: TGTGCTAGTGGTTTGGACCGGACAGGGGGAGATACGCAGTATTTT. It is translated as CASGLDRTGGDTQYF. Drawing the rest from reference TRBV12-5 and TRBJ2-3, the complete variable domain is DARVTQTPRHKVTEMGQEVTMRCQPILGHNTVFWYRQTMMQGLELLAYFRNRAPLDDSGMPKDRFSAEMPDATLATLKIQPSEPRDSAVYFCASGLDRTGGDTQYFGPGTRLTVL.

This clone has just a few counts. The chain combines TRBV13 with TRBJ2-7; D may be TRBD1 or TRBD2 (5 bases each). CDR3 length: 14 residues. With 2 bases removed from V and 2 bases from J, the gap between germline ends came to 10 bases. Germline-derived CDR1 and CDR2 are PRHDT and FYEKMQ (reference sequence). This chain's CDR3 is CASSLMTGPYEQYF. The DNA for the CDR3 is TGTGCCAGCAGCTTAATGACGGGGCCCTACGAGCAGTACTTC.

V and J are TRBV5-4 and TRBJ1-1, with D possibly matching TRBD1 (5 bases). CDR3 length: 12 amino acids. The V gene lost 2 bases and the J gene lost 4 bases, with 6 bases spanning the gap. CDR1 SGHNT and CDR2 YYREEE come from the germline V gene (reference sequence). CDR3 protein: CASSFGGTEAFF. The CDR3 DNA reads as TGTGCCAGCAGCTTCGGGGGCACTGAAGCTTTCTTT.

The V gene is TRBV5-6, the J gene TRBJ2-7; tentative D call: TRBD2 (5 bases). V was trimmed by 0 bases and J by 4 bases, leaving 17 bases between them. The CDR3 spans 16 residues. CDR1 and CDR2 from the germline V gene are SGHDT and YYEEEE. CDR3 coding DNA: TGTGCCAGCAGCTTGGGGCCTTCTTTGGGAGATTACGAGCAGTACTTC. Protein product: CASSLGPSLGDYEQYF.

The chain has TRBV28 and TRBJ1-1; D is undetermined. Germline V gene sequence: CDR1 MDHEN, CDR2 SYDVKM. V dropped 2 bases and J dropped 0 bases, with 4 bases sitting between them. The CDR3 covers 13 residues. CDR3 sequence reads: CASSLPMNTEAFF. Written as DNA, the CDR3 is TGTGCCAGCAGTTTACCGATGAACACTGAAGCTTTCTTT.

CDR3 nucleotides: TGTGCCAGCAGCGATACAGGGCCCGGGGAGCTGTTTTTT. Protein sequence: CASSDTGPGELFF. The chain carries TRBV7-9 and TRBJ2-2; D is perhaps TRBD1 (6 bases). Germline CDR1 and CDR2: SEHNR and FQNEAQ (reference sequence). The CDR3 length is 13 residues. V gave up 5 bases and J gave up 6 bases, with 10 bases separating them. Full variable domain (remainder filled in from reference TRBV7-9 and TRBJ2-2): DTGVSQNPRHKITKRGQNVTFRCDPISEHNRLYWYRQTLGQGPEFLTYFQNEAQLEKSRLLSDRFSAERPKGSFSTLEIQRTEQGDSAMYLCASSDTGPGELFFGEGSRLTVL.

The CDR3 reads CASSPQGGLPADNEQFF. The CDR3 DNA is TGTGCCAGCAGCCCCCAGGGTGGACTCCCCGCCGACAATGAGCAGTTCTTC. The V gene is TRBV5-4, the J gene TRBJ2-1, with D perhaps matching TRBD1 or TRBD2 (5 bases each). The CDR3 sequence is 17 residues long. Germline V gives CDR1 SGHNT, CDR2 YYREEE (reference sequence). The V end lost 4 bases, the J end lost 5 bases, and 22 bases lay between the germline ends.

The DNA of the CDR3 is TGTGCCAGCAGCTTAGCTCCGGGGGACGAGCAGTACTTC. This gives the protein CASSLAPGDEQYF. J is TRBJ2-7 and V is TRBV11-2; D possibly corresponds to TRBD2 (6 bases). The CDR3 runs 13 residues. Germline CDR1 SGHAT, CDR2 FQNNGV. The germline V and J ends were trimmed by 1 base and 5 bases, with 9 bases remaining between them.

The genes are TRBV6-5 and TRBJ2-1, with D unresolved. The CDR3 consists of 12 residues. The V gene lost 10 bases and the J gene lost 2 bases, with 9 bases spanning the gap. Germline values: CDR1 MNHEY, CDR2 SVGAGI. CDR3 in amino acids: CATLQPYNEQFF. CDR3 coding DNA: TGTGCCACCCTGCAACCCTACAATGAGCAGTTCTTC.

The chain carries TRBV7-9 and TRBJ2-5; 9 positions agree with TRBD1. The germline V gene has CDR1 SEHNR and CDR2 FQNEAQ (reference sequence). Losses at the gene ends were 5 bases for V and 1 base for J; bases not matched to a gene: 8. CDR3 size: 16 residues. Here the CDR3 reads CASSRLEQGAQETQYF. CDR3 in DNA: TGTGCCAGCAGCCGCCTTGAACAGGGGGCCCAAGAGACCCAGTACTTC.

The J gene is TRBJ2-1, the V gene TRBV19, with D uncertain. V lost 5 bases and J lost 5, with 13 bases in between. The CDR3 runs 14 residues. From germline, CDR1 is LNHDA and CDR2 SQIVND (reference sequence). CDR3 bases: TGTGCCAGTAGTCTTCGACCGGGCGACAATGAGCAGTTCTTC. It codes for CASSLRPGDNEQFF.